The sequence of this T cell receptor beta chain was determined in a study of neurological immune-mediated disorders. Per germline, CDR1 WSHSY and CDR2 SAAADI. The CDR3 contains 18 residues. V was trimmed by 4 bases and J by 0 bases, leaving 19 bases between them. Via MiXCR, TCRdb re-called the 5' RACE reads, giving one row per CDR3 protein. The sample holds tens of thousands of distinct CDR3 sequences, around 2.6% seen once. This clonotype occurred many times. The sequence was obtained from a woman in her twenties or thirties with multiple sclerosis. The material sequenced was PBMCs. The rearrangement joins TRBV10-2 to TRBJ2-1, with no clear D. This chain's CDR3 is CASSAGLPAASSYNEQFF. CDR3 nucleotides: TGCGCCAGCAGTGCCGGGTTACCGGCGGCGAGCTCCTACAATGAGCAGTTCTTC.